This T cell receptor beta chain was identified during a study of blood T cell repertoires in COVID-19. Cohort 3 donors were reported recovered after two negative PCRs, clearance, or symptom resolution. In the study's own analysis: Counts of nucleated cells, estimated from reference gene primer amplification, were obtained. Measured with immunoSEQ multiplex PCR; TCRdb has only the in-frame clones, and not every one. V, J and clone size are taken as reported in that table, and D and trimming were inferred from the DNA itself. The sample shows roughly 250,000 clones, around 89% of them seen only once. This clone was observed once. This CDR3 spans 15 amino acids.

The clonotype was recovered from a woman between 18 and 29 years old who had recovered from COVID-19. Sequencing used PBMCs or T cells enriched from blood (not recorded which). V and J are TRBV21-1 and TRBJ2-1; TRBD1, the table's D call, lacks a check against the DNA. TRBV21-1 is noted as a pseudogene. CDR3 nucleotide sequence: TGTGCCAGCAGCCGACAGGGGGGGGACCCCAATGAGCAGTTCTTC. This codes for CASSRQGGDPNEQFF.